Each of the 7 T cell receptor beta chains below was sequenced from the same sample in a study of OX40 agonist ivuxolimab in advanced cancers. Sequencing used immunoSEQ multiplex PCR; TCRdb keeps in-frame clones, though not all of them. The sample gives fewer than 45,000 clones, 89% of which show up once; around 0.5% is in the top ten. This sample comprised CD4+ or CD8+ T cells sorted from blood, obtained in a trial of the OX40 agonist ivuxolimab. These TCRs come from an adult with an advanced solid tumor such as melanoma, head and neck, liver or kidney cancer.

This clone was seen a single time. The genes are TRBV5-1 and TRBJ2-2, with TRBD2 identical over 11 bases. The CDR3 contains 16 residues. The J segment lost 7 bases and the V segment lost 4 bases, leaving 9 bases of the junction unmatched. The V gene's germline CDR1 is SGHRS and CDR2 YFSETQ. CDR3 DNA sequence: TGCGCCAGCAGCCCAGTAGCGGGGGGGCCTGGCGGGGAGCTGTTTTTT. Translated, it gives CASSPVAGGPGGELFF.

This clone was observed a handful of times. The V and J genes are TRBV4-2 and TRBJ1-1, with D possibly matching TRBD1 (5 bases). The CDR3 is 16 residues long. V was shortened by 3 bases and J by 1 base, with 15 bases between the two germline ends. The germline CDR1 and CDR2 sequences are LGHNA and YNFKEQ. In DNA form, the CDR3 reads TGTGCCAGCAGCCATGGGCTCGGGGGGGAGAACACTGAAGCTTTCTTT. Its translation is CASSHGLGGENTEAFF.

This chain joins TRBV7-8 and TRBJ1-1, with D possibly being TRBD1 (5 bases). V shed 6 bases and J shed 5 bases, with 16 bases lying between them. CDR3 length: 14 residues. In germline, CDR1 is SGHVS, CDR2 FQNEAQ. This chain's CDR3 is CASRRTGFETEAFF. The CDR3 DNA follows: TGTGCCAGCAGGCGTACAGGCTTTGAGACTGAAGCTTTCTTT.

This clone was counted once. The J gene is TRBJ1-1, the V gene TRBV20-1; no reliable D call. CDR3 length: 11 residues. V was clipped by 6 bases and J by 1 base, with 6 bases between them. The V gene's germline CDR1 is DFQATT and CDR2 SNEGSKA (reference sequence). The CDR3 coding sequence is TGCAGTGCCCCCTGGAACACTGAAGCTTTCTTT. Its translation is CSAPWNTEAFF.

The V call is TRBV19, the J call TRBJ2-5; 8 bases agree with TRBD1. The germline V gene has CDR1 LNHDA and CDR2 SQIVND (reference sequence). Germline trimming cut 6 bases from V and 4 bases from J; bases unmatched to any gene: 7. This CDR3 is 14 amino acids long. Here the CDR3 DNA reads TGTGCCAGTAGGGGCACAGGGGGAGGAGAGACCCAGTACTTC. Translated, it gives CASRGTGGGETQYF.

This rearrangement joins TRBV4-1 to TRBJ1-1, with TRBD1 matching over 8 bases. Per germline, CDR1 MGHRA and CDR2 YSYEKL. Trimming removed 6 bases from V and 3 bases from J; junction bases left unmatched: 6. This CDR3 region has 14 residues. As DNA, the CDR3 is TGCGCCAGCAGACTACAGGGGGAGGACACTGAAGCTTTCTTT. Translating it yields CASRLQGEDTEAFF.

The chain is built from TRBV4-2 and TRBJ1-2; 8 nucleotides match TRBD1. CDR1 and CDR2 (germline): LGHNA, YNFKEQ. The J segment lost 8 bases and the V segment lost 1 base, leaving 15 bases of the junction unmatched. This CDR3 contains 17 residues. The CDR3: CASSQASIDRGLGGYTF. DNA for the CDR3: TGTGCCAGCAGCCAAGCCTCGATAGACAGGGGTTTAGGGGGCTACACCTTC.